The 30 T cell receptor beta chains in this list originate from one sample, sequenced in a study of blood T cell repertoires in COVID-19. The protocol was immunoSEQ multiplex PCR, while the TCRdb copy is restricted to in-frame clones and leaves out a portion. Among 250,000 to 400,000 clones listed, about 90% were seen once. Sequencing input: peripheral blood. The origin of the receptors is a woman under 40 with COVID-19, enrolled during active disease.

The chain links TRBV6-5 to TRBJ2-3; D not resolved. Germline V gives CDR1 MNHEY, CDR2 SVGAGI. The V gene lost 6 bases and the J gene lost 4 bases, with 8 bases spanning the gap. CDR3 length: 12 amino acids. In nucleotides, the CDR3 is TGTGCCAGCAGCTATACGGCAGATACGCAGTATTTT. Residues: CASSYTADTQYF.

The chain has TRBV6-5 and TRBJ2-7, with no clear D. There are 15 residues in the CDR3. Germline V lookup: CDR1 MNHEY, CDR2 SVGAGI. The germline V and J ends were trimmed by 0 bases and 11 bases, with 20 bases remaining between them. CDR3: CASSYSSAELRREYF. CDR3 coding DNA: TGTGCCAGCAGTTACTCCTCGGCCGAACTGCGTCGGGAGTACTTC.

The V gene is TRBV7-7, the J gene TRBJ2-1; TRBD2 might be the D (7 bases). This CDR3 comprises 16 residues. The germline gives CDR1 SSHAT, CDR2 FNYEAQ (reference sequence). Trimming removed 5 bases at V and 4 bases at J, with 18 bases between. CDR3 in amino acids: CASSLGGLGSYNEQFF. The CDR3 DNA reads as TGTGCCAGCAGCCTCGGGGGGCTAGGTTCGTACAATGAGCAGTTCTTC.

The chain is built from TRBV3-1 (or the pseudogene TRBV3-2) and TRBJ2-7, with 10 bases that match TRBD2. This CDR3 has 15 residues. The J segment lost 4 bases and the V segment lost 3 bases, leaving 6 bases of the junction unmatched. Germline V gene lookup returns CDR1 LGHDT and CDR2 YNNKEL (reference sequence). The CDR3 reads CASSQVTSGPYEQYF. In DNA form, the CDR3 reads TGTGCCAGCAGCCAGGTGACTAGCGGGCCTTACGAGCAGTACTTC.

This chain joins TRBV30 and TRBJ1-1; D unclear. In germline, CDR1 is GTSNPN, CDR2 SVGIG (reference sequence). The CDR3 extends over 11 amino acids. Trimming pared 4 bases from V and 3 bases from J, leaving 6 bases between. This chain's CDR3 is CAWTQDTEAFF. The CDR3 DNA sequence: TGTGCCTGGACGCAGGACACTGAAGCTTTCTTT.

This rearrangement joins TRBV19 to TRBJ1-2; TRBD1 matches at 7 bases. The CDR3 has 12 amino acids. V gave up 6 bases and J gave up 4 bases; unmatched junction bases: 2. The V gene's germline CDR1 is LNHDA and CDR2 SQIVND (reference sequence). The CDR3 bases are TGTGCCAGTAGCTCAGGGGGCTATGGCTACACCTTC. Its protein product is CASSSGGYGYTF.

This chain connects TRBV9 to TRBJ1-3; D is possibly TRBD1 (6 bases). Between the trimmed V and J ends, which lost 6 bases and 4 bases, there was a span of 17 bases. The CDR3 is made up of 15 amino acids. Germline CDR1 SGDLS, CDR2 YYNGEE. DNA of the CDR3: TGTGCCAGCAATGTACAGGGCACTACCGGAAACACCATATATTTT. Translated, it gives CASNVQGTTGNTIYF.

CDR3 sequence reads: CASSLFRDEKLFF. The CDR3 nucleotides are TGTGCCAGCAGTTTATTTCGGGATGAAAAACTGTTTTTT. The rearrangement uses TRBV27 and TRBJ1-4; D uncertain. V was shortened by 1 base and J by 6 bases, with 6 bases between the two germline ends. The CDR3 covers 13 residues. Germline-derived CDR1 and CDR2 are MNHEY and SMNVEV (reference sequence).

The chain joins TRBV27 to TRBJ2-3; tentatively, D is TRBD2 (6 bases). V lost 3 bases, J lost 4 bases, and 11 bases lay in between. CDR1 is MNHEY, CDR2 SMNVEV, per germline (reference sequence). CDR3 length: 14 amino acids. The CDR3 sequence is CASSLGGIADTQYF. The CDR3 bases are TGTGCCAGCAGTTTGGGGGGTATCGCAGATACGCAGTATTTT.

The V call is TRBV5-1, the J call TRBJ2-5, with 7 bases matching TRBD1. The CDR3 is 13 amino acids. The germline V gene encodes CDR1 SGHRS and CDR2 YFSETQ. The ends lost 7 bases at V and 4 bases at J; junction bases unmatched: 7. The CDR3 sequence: CASYYNRGETQYF. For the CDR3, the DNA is TGCGCCAGCTACTACAACAGGGGAGAGACCCAGTACTTC.

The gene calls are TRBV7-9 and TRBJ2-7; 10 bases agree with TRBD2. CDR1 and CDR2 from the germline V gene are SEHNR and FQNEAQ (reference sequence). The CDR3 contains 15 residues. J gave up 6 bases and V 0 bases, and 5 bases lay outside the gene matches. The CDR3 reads CASSLALASGSEQYF. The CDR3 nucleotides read TGTGCCAGCAGCTTAGCATTGGCTAGCGGGAGCGAGCAGTACTTC.

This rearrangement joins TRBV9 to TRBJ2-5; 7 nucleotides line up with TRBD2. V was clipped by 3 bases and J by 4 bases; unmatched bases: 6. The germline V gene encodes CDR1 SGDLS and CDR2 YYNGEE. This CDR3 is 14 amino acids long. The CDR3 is CASSAGPSGETQYF. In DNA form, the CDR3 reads TGTGCCAGCAGCGCAGGTCCTAGCGGAGAGACCCAGTACTTC.

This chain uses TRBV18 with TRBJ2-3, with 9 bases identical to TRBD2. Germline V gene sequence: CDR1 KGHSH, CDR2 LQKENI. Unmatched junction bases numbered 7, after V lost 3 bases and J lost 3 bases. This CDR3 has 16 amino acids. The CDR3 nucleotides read TGTGCCAGCTCACCCCCTAGCGGGACTTTAACAGATACGCAGTATTTT. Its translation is CASSPPSGTLTDTQYF.

CDR3 nucleotide sequence: TGCGCCAGCAGCCGACAGTTGGGTGATTACTATGGCTACACCTTC. As protein: CASSRQLGDYYGYTF. The chain joins TRBV4-1 to TRBJ1-2; maybe TRBD1 (5 bases). The CDR3 extends over 15 amino acids. V was trimmed by 4 bases and J by 3 bases, leaving 15 bases between them. Germline CDR1 reads MGHRA; CDR2 reads YSYEKL.

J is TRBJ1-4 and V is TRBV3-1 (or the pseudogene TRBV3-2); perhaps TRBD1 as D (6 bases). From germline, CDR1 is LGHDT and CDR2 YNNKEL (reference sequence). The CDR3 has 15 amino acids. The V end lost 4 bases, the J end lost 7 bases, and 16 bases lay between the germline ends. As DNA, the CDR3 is TGTGCCAGCAGCCCCGTGGGGGCGGGGGGTGAAAAACTGTTTTTT. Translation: CASSPVGAGGEKLFF.

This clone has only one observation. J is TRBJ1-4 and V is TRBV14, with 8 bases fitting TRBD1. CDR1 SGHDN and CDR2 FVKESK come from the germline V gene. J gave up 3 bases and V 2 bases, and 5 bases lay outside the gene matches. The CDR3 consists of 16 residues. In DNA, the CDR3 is TGTGCCAGCAGCCAATTATCGGGACAGGCTAATGAAAAACTGTTTTTT. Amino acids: CASSQLSGQANEKLFF.

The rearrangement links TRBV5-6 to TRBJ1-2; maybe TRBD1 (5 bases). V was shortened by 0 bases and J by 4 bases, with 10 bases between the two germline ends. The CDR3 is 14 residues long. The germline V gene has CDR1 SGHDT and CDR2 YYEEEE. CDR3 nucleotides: TGTGCCAGCAGCTTGGCACAGGCCCTCTATGGCTACACCTTC. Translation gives CASSLAQALYGYTF. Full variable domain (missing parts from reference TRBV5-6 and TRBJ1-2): DAGVTQSPTHLIKTRGQQVTLRCSPKSGHDTVSWYQQALGQGPQFIFQYYEEEERQRGNFPDRFSGHQFPNYSSELNVNALLLGDSALYLCASSLAQALYGYTFGSGTRLTVV.

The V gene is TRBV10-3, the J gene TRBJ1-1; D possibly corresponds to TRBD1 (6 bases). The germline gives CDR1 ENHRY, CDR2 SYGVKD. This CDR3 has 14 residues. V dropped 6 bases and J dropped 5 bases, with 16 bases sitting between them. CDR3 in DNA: TGTGCCATCAGACGCGAAGGGGGGGGTACTGAAGCTTTCTTT. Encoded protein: CAIRREGGGTEAFF.

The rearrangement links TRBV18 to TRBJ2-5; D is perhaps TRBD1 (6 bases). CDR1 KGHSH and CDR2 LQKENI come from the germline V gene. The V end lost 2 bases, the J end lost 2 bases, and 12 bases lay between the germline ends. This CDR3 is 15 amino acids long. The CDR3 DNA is TGTGCCAGCTCACCATCACAGGGTTTTCAAGAGACCCAGTACTTC. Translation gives CASSPSQGFQETQYF.

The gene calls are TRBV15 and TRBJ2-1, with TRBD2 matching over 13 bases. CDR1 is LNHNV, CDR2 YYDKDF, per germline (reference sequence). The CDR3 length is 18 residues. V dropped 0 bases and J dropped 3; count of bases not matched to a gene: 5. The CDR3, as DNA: TGTGCCACCAGCAGAGATAGACTAGCGGGAGGCTACTACAATGAGCAGTTCTTC. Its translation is CATSRDRLAGGYYNEQFF. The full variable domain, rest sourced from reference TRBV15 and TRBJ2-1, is DAMVIQNPRYQVTQFGKPVTLSCSQTLNHNVMYWYQQKSSQAPKLLFHYYDKDFNNEADTPDNFQSRRPNTSFCFLDIRSPGLGDTAMYLCATSRDRLAGGYYNEQFFGPGTRLTVL.

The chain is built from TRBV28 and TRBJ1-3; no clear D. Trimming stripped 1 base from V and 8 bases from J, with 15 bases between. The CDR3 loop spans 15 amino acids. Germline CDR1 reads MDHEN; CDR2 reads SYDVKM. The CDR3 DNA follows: TGTGCCAGCAGTTTATTTCGGCCGATAGCGGACACCATATATTTT. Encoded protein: CASSLFRPIADTIYF. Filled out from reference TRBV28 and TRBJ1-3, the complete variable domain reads DVKVTQSSRYLVKRTGEKVFLECVQDMDHENMFWYRQDPGLGLRLIYFSYDVKMKEKGDIPEGYSVSREKKERFSLILESASTNQTSMYLCASSLFRPIADTIYFGEGSWLTVV.

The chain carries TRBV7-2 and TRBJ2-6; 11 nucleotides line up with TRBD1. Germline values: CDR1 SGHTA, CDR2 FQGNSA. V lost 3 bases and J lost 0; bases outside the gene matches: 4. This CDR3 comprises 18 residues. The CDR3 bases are TGTGCCAGCAGCTTGGGACAGGGGGTGTTCTCTGGGGCCAACGTCCTGACTTTC. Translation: CASSLGQGVFSGANVLTF.

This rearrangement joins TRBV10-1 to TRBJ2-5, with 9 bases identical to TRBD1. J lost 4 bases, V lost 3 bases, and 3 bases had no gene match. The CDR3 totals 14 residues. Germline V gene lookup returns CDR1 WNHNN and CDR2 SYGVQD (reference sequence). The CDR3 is CASSERTGAETQYF. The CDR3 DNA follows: TGCGCCAGCAGTGAACGGACAGGGGCAGAGACCCAGTACTTC.

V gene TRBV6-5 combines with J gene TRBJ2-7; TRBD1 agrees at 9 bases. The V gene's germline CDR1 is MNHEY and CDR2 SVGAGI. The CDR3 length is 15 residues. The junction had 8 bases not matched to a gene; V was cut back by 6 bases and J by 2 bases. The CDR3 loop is CASRDPGQGTYEQYF. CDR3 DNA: TGTGCCAGCAGAGACCCGGGACAGGGAACCTACGAGCAGTACTTC.

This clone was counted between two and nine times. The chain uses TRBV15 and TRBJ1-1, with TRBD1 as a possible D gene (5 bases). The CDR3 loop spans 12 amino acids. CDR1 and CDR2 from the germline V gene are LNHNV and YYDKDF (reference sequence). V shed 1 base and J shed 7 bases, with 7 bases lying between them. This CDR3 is CATSRVGGEAFF. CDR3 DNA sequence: TGTGCCACCAGCAGAGTGGGGGGTGAAGCTTTCTTT.

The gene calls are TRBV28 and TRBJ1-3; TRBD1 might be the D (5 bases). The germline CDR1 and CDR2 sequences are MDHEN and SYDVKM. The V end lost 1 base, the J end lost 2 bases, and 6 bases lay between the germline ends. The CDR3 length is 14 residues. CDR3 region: CASSLSGAGNTIYF. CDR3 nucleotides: TGTGCCAGCAGTTTATCGGGGGCTGGAAACACCATATATTTT.

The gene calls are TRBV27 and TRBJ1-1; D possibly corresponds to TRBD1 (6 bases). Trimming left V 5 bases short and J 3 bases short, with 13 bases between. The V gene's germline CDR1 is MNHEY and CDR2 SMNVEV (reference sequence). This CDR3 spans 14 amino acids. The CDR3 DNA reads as TGTGCCAGCAGTCCCAGGACAGCCCACACTGAAGCTTTCTTT. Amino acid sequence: CASSPRTAHTEAFF.

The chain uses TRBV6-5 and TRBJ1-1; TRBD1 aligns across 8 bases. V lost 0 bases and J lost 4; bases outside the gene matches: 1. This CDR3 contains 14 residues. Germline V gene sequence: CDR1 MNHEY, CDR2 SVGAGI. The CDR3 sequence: CASSYSQGATEAFF. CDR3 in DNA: TGTGCCAGCAGTTACTCCCAGGGGGCCACTGAAGCTTTCTTT.

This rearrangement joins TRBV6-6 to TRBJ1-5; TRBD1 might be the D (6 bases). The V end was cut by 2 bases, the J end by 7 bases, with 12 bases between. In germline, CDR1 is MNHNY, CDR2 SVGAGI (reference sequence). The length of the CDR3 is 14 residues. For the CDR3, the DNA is TGTGCCAGCAGTTACACAGGGTCTGAGCAGCCCCAGCATTTT. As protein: CASSYTGSEQPQHF.

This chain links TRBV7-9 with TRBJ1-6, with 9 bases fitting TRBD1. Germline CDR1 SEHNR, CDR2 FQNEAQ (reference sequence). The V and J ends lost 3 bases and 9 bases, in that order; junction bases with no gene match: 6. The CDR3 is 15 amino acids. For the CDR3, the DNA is TGTGCCAGCAGCTTGCAGGGACAGGGAAGTTCACCCCTCCACTTT. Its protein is CASSLQGQGSSPLHF.